This T cell receptor (beta chain) was sequenced in a study of cytomegalovirus exposure and HLA in healthy donors. Trimming shortened V by 3 bases and J by 6 bases, and 20 bases separated the two germline ends. Germline V gene data show CDR1 as SGHAT and CDR2 as FQNNGV. The CDR3 is 16 amino acids. The PCR ran on 60 Vbeta and 13 Jbeta primers. Assay: immunoSEQ multiplex PCR; the TCRdb copy retains only in-frame clones and omits some. The sample shows just over 150,000 clones, and over 1% sits with its ten largest clones. Regarding this clone: The target antigen is unknown.

Donors were ostensibly healthy at sampling, although undocumented immune exposures were probable. Whole-study findings and limits: The HLA-A and HLA-B alleles of most subjects were reportedly predicted accurately from TCR beta sequences. An analysis was carried out later, and it reportedly showed fewer N-insertions in an Asian-associated ancestry cluster than the approximately 700-donor mean. Later work found that TCR association rates differed between HLA loci; DRB1 had the most and HLA-C the fewest.

This clonotype originated in a woman aged 55-70 years in good health and CMV-seronegative. The chain uses TRBV11-2 and TRBJ1-2, with a weak D call TRBD1 (6 bases). What was sequenced was PBMCs. The CDR3 DNA reads TGTGCCAGCAGCTTTGAGTATAGCAGGGGTGTCGATGGCTACACCTTC. Its translation is CASSFEYSRGVDGYTF.